The clone carrying this T cell receptor (beta chain) has more than one count but fewer than ten. Its antigen remains unidentified. Assay used: immunoSEQ multiplex PCR; TCRdb lists only in-frame clones, some missing. The sample lists 45,000 or so clones; 80% to 95% were seen once. This sample is drawn from a study of cytomegalovirus exposure and HLA in healthy donors. Overall study context: The 90 to 150 validation repertoires used a platform that matched the one used for the roughly 700 first-cohort repertoires, as a later analysis reported.

Overall study findings and caveats: In vitro, three CMV-associated chains proved specific for CMV antigens. Reportedly, cytomegalovirus status was diagnosed with high sensitivity and specificity.

After removal of 6 bases from V and 0 bases from J, the junction contained 2 bases not matched to a gene. The length of the CDR3 is 13 residues. Per germline, CDR1 WNHNN and CDR2 SYGVQD (reference sequence). From the 120-subject validation cohort, which was separate from the approximately 670-subject first cohort, the donors were drawn. This chain joins TRBV10-1 and TRBJ2-7, with 7 bases matching TRBD2. This receptor was taken from a woman between 18 and 29 years old in good health and CMV-seronegative. Sequences were obtained from PBMCs. The CDR3 loop is CASRRGTSYEQYF. The CDR3 DNA follows: TGCGCCAGCAGGCGGGGGACCTCCTACGAGCAGTACTTC.